These T cell receptor beta chains were read from a single sample in a study of regulatory T cells in long-lasting Graves disease. TCRdb re-analysed the multiplex PCR reads in MiXCR, keeping a single row per CDR3 protein. The top ten clones hold roughly 50% of a sample with 250,000 to 300,000 distinct CDR3 sequences, 22% of them seen once. Sequencing was performed on peripheral blood mononuclear cells (PBMCs), taken when the disease was refractory, from a patient treated with antithyroid drugs. These receptors originate from a female donor with Graves disease. Both conserved end residues are part of each CDR3. Fields, in order: CDR3 DNA, CDR3 protein, V gene, D gene, J gene, clone size. D genes are given only for firm matches. A clone size is listed for some rows: how often the clone was seen (once, few, many), or a class if it is expanded.

cdr3_nt: TGTGCCAGCAGCGTGGGGACATCGACTAATGAAAAACTGTTTTTT; cdr3_aa: CASSVGTSTNEKLFF; v_call: TRBV9; d_call: .; j_call: TRBJ1-4; clone_size: .
cdr3_nt: TGTGCCAGCAGCCAAACTCAGGATCAGCCCCAGCATTTT; cdr3_aa: CASSQTQDQPQHF; v_call: TRBV3-1; d_call: .; j_call: TRBJ1-5; clone_size: few
cdr3_nt: TGTGCCAGCAGTCAAGTAGGGATTTCTGGAAACACCATATATTTT; cdr3_aa: CASSQVGISGNTIYF; v_call: TRBV28; d_call: .; j_call: TRBJ1-3; clone_size: many
cdr3_nt: TGTGCCAGCAGTTATACTGCATCCCAGGGGGAGCTGTTTTTT; cdr3_aa: CASSYTASQGELFF; v_call: TRBV6-5; d_call: .; j_call: TRBJ2-2; clone_size: .
cdr3_nt: TGTGCCAGCAGCCCTTATTCTAGCGCGAACCGGTGGGAGCAGTACTTC; cdr3_aa: CASSPYSSANRWEQYF; v_call: TRBV5-4; d_call: .; j_call: TRBJ2-7; clone_size: .
cdr3_nt: TGCAGCGTGGACAGGGGTGGCGGGGGGTTCTTC; cdr3_aa: CSVDRGGGGFF; v_call: TRBV29-1; d_call: TRBD1; j_call: TRBJ2-1; clone_size: .
cdr3_nt: TGCGCCAGCAGTGTTAGTATCCCGGGCCCCGACGGGGTGTGGACGTCCCAAGAGACCCAGTACTTC; cdr3_aa: CASSVSIPGPDGVWTSQETQYF; v_call: TRBV10-2; d_call: .; j_call: TRBJ2-5; clone_size: many
cdr3_nt: TGTGCCAGCCATGATAGCAATCAGCCCCAGCATTTT; cdr3_aa: CASHDSNQPQHF; v_call: TRBV28; d_call: .; j_call: TRBJ1-5; clone_size: many
cdr3_nt: TGTGCCAGCAGTTTCCAGGGGGAAATTTATAGCAATCAGCCCCAGCATTTT; cdr3_aa: CASSFQGEIYSNQPQHF; v_call: TRBV28; d_call: TRBD1; j_call: TRBJ1-5; clone_size: many
cdr3_nt: TGTGCCAGCAGCCCAGACGACAGGGCGGGATTCTACGAGCAGTACTTC; cdr3_aa: CASSPDDRAGFYEQYF; v_call: TRBV9; d_call: .; j_call: TRBJ2-7; clone_size: many
cdr3_nt: TGCAGCGCGTACAGGGGTTGGGGCACTGAAGCTTTCTTT; cdr3_aa: CSAYRGWGTEAFF; v_call: TRBV29-1; d_call: TRBD1; j_call: TRBJ1-1; clone_size: .
cdr3_nt: TGTGCCAGCACCCTACGAGTGGCGGGAGGCCAAGAGACCCAGTACTTC; cdr3_aa: CASTLRVAGGQETQYF; v_call: TRBV6-2/TRBV6-3; d_call: TRBD2; j_call: TRBJ2-5; clone_size: .
cdr3_nt: TGTGCCAGCAGCGTCGACAAGAGCTCTGGAAACACCATATATTTT; cdr3_aa: CASSVDKSSGNTIYF; v_call: TRBV9; d_call: .; j_call: TRBJ1-3; clone_size: .
cdr3_nt: TGTGCCAGCAGGGTACAGCGGGGACGCATTCAGTACTTC; cdr3_aa: CASRVQRGRIQYF; v_call: TRBV6-4; d_call: TRBD2; j_call: TRBJ2-4; clone_size: .
cdr3_nt: TGTGCCAGCAGCTTAGGAGACTCAAGGGGGGACGAGCAGTACTTC; cdr3_aa: CASSLGDSRGDEQYF; v_call: TRBV7-9; d_call: .; j_call: TRBJ2-7; clone_size: .
cdr3_nt: TGTGCCAGCAGTCCCGGACAGGTTGGTACGCAGTATTTT; cdr3_aa: CASSPGQVGTQYF; v_call: TRBV28; d_call: TRBD1; j_call: TRBJ2-3; clone_size: .
cdr3_nt: TGTGCCAGCAGCTTAAGTAACGCTTTCTATGGCTACACCTTC; cdr3_aa: CASSLSNAFYGYTF; v_call: TRBV7-9; d_call: .; j_call: TRBJ1-2; clone_size: .
cdr3_nt: TGTGCCAGCAGTTTTGCGGGAGTTGGGTACGAGCAGTACTTC; cdr3_aa: CASSFAGVGYEQYF; v_call: TRBV6-5; d_call: TRBD2; j_call: TRBJ2-7; clone_size: few
cdr3_nt: TGTGCCAGCAGGACCCAGCGGTTGGCTAGCACAGATACGCAGTATTTT; cdr3_aa: CASRTQRLASTDTQYF; v_call: TRBV28; d_call: .; j_call: TRBJ2-3; clone_size: few
cdr3_nt: TGTGCCAGCAGCGTACAGGGAAGGGGTGAAAAACTGTTTTTT; cdr3_aa: CASSVQGRGEKLFF; v_call: TRBV7-9; d_call: .; j_call: TRBJ1-4; clone_size: few
cdr3_nt: TGTGCCAGCAGCCTGGGACAGGGATTAGGGGAGCAGTACTTC; cdr3_aa: CASSLGQGLGEQYF; v_call: TRBV7-3; d_call: TRBD1; j_call: TRBJ2-7; clone_size: many
cdr3_nt: TGTGCCAGCAGTATCCGGACGATCTACAATGAGCAGTTCTTC; cdr3_aa: CASSIRTIYNEQFF; v_call: TRBV6-1; d_call: .; j_call: TRBJ2-1; clone_size: .
cdr3_nt: TGTGCCAGCAGTTACCGTGACTACTACGAGCAGTACTTC; cdr3_aa: CASSYRDYYEQYF; v_call: TRBV6-2/TRBV6-3; d_call: .; j_call: TRBJ2-7; clone_size: many
cdr3_nt: TGTGCCAGCAGTTACGCGCGACAGGGACATGAAGCTTTCTTT; cdr3_aa: CASSYARQGHEAFF; v_call: TRBV6-5; d_call: TRBD1; j_call: TRBJ1-1; clone_size: many
cdr3_nt: TGTGCCAGTAGTATAGCTGGGGTTGGTGAAGCTTTCTTT; cdr3_aa: CASSIAGVGEAFF; v_call: TRBV19; d_call: .; j_call: TRBJ1-1; clone_size: .
cdr3_nt: TGTGCCACCAGTGATGCCGGGAAGAACACTGAAGCTTTCTTT; cdr3_aa: CATSDAGKNTEAFF; v_call: TRBV24-1; d_call: .; j_call: TRBJ1-1; clone_size: .
cdr3_nt: TGTGCCAGCAGCGGGGGACTAGCGGGAGGAAACTACTACAATGAGCAGTTCTTC; cdr3_aa: CASSGGLAGGNYYNEQFF; v_call: TRBV5-6; d_call: TRBD2; j_call: TRBJ2-1; clone_size: .
cdr3_nt: TGTGCCAGTGCAGCCCCGGGACAGGCAAGGGAAAAACTGTTTTTT; cdr3_aa: CASAAPGQAREKLFF; v_call: TRBV19; d_call: TRBD1; j_call: TRBJ1-4; clone_size: .
cdr3_nt: TGTGCCAGCAGCTCCGGACAGAATAGCAATCAGCCCCAGCATTTT; cdr3_aa: CASSSGQNSNQPQHF; v_call: TRBV7-2; d_call: .; j_call: TRBJ1-5; clone_size: few
cdr3_nt: TGTGCCAGTGACAGGCGTAATTCACCCCTCCACTTT; cdr3_aa: CASDRRNSPLHF; v_call: TRBV28; d_call: .; j_call: TRBJ1-6; clone_size: many
cdr3_nt: TGCGCCAGCAGCCAAGTGGGGTCAGGTCAGCCCCAGCATTTT; cdr3_aa: CASSQVGSGQPQHF; v_call: TRBV4-1; d_call: .; j_call: TRBJ1-5; clone_size: .
cdr3_nt: TGCAGTGCTAGACACCACGATCTAGCTAGCCCGTTT; cdr3_aa: CSARHHDLASPF; v_call: TRBV20-1; d_call: .; j_call: TRBJ2-7; clone_size: .
cdr3_nt: TGTGCCAGCAAAGCAAAGGCGGGCTACAATGAGCAGTTCTTC; cdr3_aa: CASKAKAGYNEQFF; v_call: TRBV6-2/TRBV6-3; d_call: .; j_call: TRBJ2-1; clone_size: few
cdr3_nt: TGTGCCATCAGTGACGGTTTTGGGGAGATTCCGTATGGCTACACCTTC; cdr3_aa: CAISDGFGEIPYGYTF; v_call: TRBV10-3; d_call: .; j_call: TRBJ1-2; clone_size: .
cdr3_nt: TGTGCCAGCAGTGAAACTGACAATCGAGCCTTAGCTAACTATGGCTACACCTTC; cdr3_aa: CASSETDNRALANYGYTF; v_call: TRBV6-1; d_call: .; j_call: TRBJ1-2; clone_size: few
cdr3_nt: TGTGCCACCAGCTGGGCTAGCGGGAGTTCGGGCGAGCAGTACTTC; cdr3_aa: CATSWASGSSGEQYF; v_call: TRBV15; d_call: TRBD2; j_call: TRBJ2-7; clone_size: .
cdr3_nt: TGCAGCGTTGGGACTAGCGGGAGCTACAATGAGCAGTTCTTC; cdr3_aa: CSVGTSGSYNEQFF; v_call: TRBV29-1; d_call: TRBD2; j_call: TRBJ2-1; clone_size: once